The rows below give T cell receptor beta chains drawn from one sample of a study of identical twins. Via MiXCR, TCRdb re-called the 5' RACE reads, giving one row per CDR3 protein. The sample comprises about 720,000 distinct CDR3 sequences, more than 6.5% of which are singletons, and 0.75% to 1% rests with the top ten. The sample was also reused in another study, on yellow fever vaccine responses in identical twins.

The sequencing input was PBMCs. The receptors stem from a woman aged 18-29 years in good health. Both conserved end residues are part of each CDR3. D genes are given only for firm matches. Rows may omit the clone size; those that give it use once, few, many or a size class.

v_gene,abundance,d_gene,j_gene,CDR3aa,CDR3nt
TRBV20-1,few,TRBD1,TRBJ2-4,CSALQGVPGNIQYF,TGCAGTGCTCTGCAGGGGGTTCCGGGGAACATTCAGTACTTC
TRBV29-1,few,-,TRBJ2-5,CSVPGVGRGRETQYF,TGCAGCGTTCCAGGGGTGGGCCGGGGGCGAGAGACCCAGTACTTC
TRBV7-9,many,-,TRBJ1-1,CASSLALGRTEAFF,TGTGCCAGCAGCTTAGCGCTGGGGAGAACTGAAGCTTTCTTT
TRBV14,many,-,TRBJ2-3,CASSQDVGTSTDTQYF,TGTGCCAGCAGCCAAGATGTTGGGACTAGCACAGATACGCAGTATTTT
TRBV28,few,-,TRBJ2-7,CASSPHWEQYF,TGTGCCAGCAGTCCCCACTGGGAGCAGTACTTC
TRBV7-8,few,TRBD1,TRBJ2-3,CASGAGQGVSSTDTQYF,TGTGCCAGCGGAGCGGGACAGGGGGTTTCTAGCACAGATACGCAGTATTTT
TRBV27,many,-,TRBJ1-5,CASSFTYNQPQHF,TGTGCCAGCAGTTTTACGTACAATCAGCCCCAGCATTTT
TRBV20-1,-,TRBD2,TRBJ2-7,CSARVFGTTSYEQYF,TGCAGTGCTAGGGTTTTCGGGACTACATCCTACGAGCAGTACTTC
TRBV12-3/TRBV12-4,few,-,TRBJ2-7,CASPTPSNSYEQYF,TGTGCCAGCCCCACTCCCAGTAATTCCTACGAGCAGTACTTC
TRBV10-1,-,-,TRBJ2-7,CASNLTGDEQYF,TGCGCCAGCAACCTGACAGGAGACGAGCAGTACTTC
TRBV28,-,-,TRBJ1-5,CASTTRYGALNQPQHF,TGTGCCAGCACTACAAGGTATGGGGCGCTGAATCAGCCCCAGCATTTT
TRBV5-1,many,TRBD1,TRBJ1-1,CASTPTQGVTEAFF,TGCGCCAGCACCCCAACACAGGGGGTCACTGAAGCTTTCTTT
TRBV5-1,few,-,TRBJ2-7,CASSLSEGGSSYEQYF,TGCGCCAGCAGCTTGAGTGAAGGGGGAAGTTCCTACGAGCAGTACTTC
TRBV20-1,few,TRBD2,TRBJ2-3,CSARVYSGGRTDTQYF,TGCAGTGCTAGAGTATACAGCGGGGGGCGCACAGATACGCAGTATTTT
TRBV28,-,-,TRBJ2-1,CASGRAPPEGEQFF,TGTGCCAGCGGTCGGGCCCCGCCTGAGGGGGAGCAGTTCTTC
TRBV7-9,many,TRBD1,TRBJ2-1,CASSLRTGAQRLDEQFF,TGTGCCAGCAGCTTAAGGACAGGCGCTCAGCGTTTGGATGAGCAGTTCTTC
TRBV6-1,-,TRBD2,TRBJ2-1,CASSPWWREQYNEQFF,TGTGCCAGCAGTCCCTGGTGGCGGGAGCAGTACAATGAGCAGTTCTTC
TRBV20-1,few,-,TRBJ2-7,CSARTDSDYEQYF,TGCAGTGCTAGAACCGACTCCGACTACGAGCAGTACTTC
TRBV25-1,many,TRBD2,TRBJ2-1,CASSDSSGLAGGVSYNEQFF,TGTGCCAGCAGTGATTCTTCGGGACTAGCGGGGGGGGTCTCCTACAATGAGCAGTTCTTC
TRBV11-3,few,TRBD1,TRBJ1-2,CASSQGQDLITF,TGTGCCAGCAGCCAGGGACAGGATCTGATCACCTTC